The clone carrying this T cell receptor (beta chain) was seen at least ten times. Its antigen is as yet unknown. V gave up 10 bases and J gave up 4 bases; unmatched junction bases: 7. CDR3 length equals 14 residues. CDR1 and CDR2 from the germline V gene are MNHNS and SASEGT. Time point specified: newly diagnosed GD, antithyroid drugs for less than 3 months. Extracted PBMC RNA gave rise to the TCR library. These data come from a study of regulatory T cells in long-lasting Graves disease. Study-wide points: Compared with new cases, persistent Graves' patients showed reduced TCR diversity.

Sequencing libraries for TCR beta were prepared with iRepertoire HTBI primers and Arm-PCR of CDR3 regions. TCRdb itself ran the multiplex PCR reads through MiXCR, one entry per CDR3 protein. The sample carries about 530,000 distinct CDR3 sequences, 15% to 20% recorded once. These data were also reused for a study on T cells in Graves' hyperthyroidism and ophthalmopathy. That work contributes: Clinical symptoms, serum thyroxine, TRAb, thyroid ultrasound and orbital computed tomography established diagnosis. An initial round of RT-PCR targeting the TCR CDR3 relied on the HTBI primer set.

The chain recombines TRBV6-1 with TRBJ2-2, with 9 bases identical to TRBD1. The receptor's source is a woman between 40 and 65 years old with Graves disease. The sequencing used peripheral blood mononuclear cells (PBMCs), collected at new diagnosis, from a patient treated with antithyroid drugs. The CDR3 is CAIVKGQGTGELFF. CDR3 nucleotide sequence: TGTGCCATAGTGAAGGGACAGGGCACCGGGGAGCTGTTTTTT.